This record covers a single TCR beta chain. Looked up from germline, CDR1 is SNHLY and CDR2 is FYNNEI. The CDR3 has 12 amino acids. V lost 8 bases and J lost 0, with 8 bases in between. The data stem from a study of blood T cell repertoires in COVID-19. The method was immunoSEQ multiplex PCR; TCRdb's version includes in-frame clones alone and lacks a portion of them. Of over 250,000 clones in the sample, 86% were seen once. The sequenced sample was peripheral blood. This clonotype was sampled from a woman between 65 and 79 years old with COVID-19, enrolled during active disease. The chain employs TRBV2 and TRBJ2-7, with D unresolved. The CDR3 DNA reads as TGTGCCAGCTTCAGGATCTCCTACGAGCAGTACTTC. As protein: CASFRISYEQYF.